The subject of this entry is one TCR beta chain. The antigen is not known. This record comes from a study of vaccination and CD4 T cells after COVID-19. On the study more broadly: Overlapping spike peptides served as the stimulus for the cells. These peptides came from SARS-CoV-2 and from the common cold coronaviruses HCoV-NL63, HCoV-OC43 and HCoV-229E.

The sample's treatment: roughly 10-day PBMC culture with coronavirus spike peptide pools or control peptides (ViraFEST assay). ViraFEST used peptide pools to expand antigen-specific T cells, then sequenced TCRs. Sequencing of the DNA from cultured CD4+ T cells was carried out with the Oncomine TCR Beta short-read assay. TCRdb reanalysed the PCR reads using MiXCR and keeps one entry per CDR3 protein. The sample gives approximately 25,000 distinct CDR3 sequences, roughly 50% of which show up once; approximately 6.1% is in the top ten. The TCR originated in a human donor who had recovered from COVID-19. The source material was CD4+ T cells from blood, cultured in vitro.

The CDR3 reads CASTRNWETQYF. CDR3 bases: TGTGCCAGCACCCGCAATTGGGAGACCCAGTACTTC. The J gene is TRBJ2-5, the V gene TRBV12-3 or TRBV12-4; D remains ambiguous. The length of the CDR3 is 12 residues. V lost 7 bases, J lost 5 bases, and 11 bases lay in between.